The 26 T cell receptor beta chains below all came from one sample that was sequenced in a study of shared clonotypes between healthy human individuals. Sequenced by immunoSEQ multiplex PCR; TCRdb stores in-frame clones only, minus some. The sample holds 2 million to 2.5 million clones, approximately 90% seen once. Sequenced material: naive CD4+ T cells from PBMCs. Subset denoted: CD45RA+ positively selected. The receptors stem from a man in his late teens or twenties in good health. Some clones in this sample may be carry-over from other donors' samples.

The genes are TRBV5-1 and TRBJ2-7; D gene uncertain. Trimming took off 4 bases at V and 5 bases at J, with 16 bases between the two ends. In germline, CDR1 is SGHRS, CDR2 YFSETQ. There are 14 residues in the CDR3. The CDR3: CASSPQDPTHEQYF. The CDR3 DNA is TGCGCCAGCAGCCCTCAGGACCCAACCCACGAGCAGTACTTC.

This clone was counted a single time. The CDR3 sequence: CASSNRREGTDTQYF. The CDR3 coding sequence is TGTGCCAGCTCAAATCGGCGGGAGGGGACAGATACGCAGTATTTT. The chain carries TRBV11-1 and TRBJ2-3, with 9 bases aligning to TRBD2. This CDR3 comprises 15 residues. V trimming: 8 bases; J trimming: 3 bases; junction bases outside the gene matches: 9. The germline V gene encodes CDR1 SGHAT and CDR2 FQDESV (reference sequence).

Only one count was recorded for this clone. V is TRBV11-1 and J is TRBJ2-5; D might be TRBD2 (5 bases). Germline CDR1 reads SGHAT; CDR2 reads FQDESV (reference sequence). This CDR3 has 13 residues. V shed 5 bases and J shed 6 bases, with 13 bases lying between them. The CDR3 is CASSLEGRKTQYF. In nucleotides, the CDR3 is TGTGCCAGCAGCCTAGAGGGTCGGAAGACCCAGTACTTC.

This chain joins TRBV27 and TRBJ2-7; TRBD2 aligns across 11 bases. This CDR3 has 19 residues. Looked up from germline, CDR1 is MNHEY and CDR2 is SMNVEV (reference sequence). The J segment lost 2 bases and the V segment lost 6 bases, leaving 18 bases of the junction unmatched. CDR3 in DNA: TGTGCCAGCAGGGGGGGTAGGGGTGTAGGTAGCGGGAGGGCCTACGAGCAGTACTTC. Protein sequence: CASRGGRGVGSGRAYEQYF.

J is TRBJ2-7 and V is TRBV7-2; D not certain. The CDR3 length is 16 residues. The germline CDR1 and CDR2 sequences are SGHTA and FQGNSA. Trimming took off 0 bases at V and 6 bases at J, with 18 bases between the two ends. DNA of the CDR3: TGTGCCAGCAGCTTAGCGCAGGCTTCGGCGTCCACCGAGCAGTACTTC. The encoded protein is CASSLAQASASTEQYF.

The rearrangement joins TRBV5-1 to TRBJ2-3; no reliable D call. CDR3 length: 16 amino acids. Germline loops: CDR1 SGHRS, CDR2 YFSETQ. Trimming took 4 bases from V and 0 from J, leaving 15 bases between them. CDR3 in DNA: TGCGCCAGCAGCACTAATCACGGGCCTAGCACAGATACGCAGTATTTT. It codes for CASSTNHGPSTDTQYF.

The genes are TRBV7-2 and TRBJ2-3, with D unclear. The V end was cut by 3 bases, the J end by 0 bases, with 10 bases between. The CDR3 is 15 residues long. Germline V lookup: CDR1 SGHTA, CDR2 FQGNSA. As DNA, the CDR3 is TGTGCCAGCAGCTTGTGGAGATCTAGCACAGATACGCAGTATTTT. Translating it yields CASSLWRSSTDTQYF.

This chain connects TRBV4-1 to TRBJ1-1; 7 bases fit TRBD1. This CDR3 has 14 residues. Trimming took 4 bases from V and 5 from J; bases not matched to a gene: 7. The germline gives CDR1 MGHRA, CDR2 YSYEKL. The CDR3 here is CASSPRDSGTEAFF. The CDR3, as DNA: TGCGCCAGCAGCCCGCGGGACAGCGGGACTGAAGCTTTCTTT.

This chain connects TRBV2 to TRBJ1-2, with 8 nucleotides matching TRBD1. Trimming took 6 bases from V and 4 from J; bases not matched to a gene: 10. This CDR3 is 15 amino acids long. CDR1 and CDR2 from the germline V gene are SNHLY and FYNNEI. CDR3 residues: CASRTEADRGYGYTF. The CDR3 nucleotides are TGTGCCAGCAGGACAGAGGCTGACAGGGGCTATGGCTACACCTTC.

The V gene is TRBV7-9, the J gene TRBJ1-2, with TRBD1 as a possible D gene (6 bases). CDR1 is SEHNR, CDR2 FQNEAQ, per germline (reference sequence). The V and J ends lost 5 bases and 6 bases respectively, with 31 bases between them. The CDR3 is 19 amino acids. The CDR3 nucleotides read TGTGCCAGCAGCCCTACGCCCCTCTGGGCGGGACACCCCAAAGATGGCTACACCTTC. Residues: CASSPTPLWAGHPKDGYTF.

The V gene is TRBV4-3, the J gene TRBJ2-3; 7 nucleotides agree with TRBD1. The CDR3 covers 16 residues. Germline V gene lookup returns CDR1 LGHNA and CDR2 YSLEER. With V trimmed by 3 bases and J by 4 bases, 10 bases remained unmatched. CDR3 protein: CASSHSGTGVADTQYF. The CDR3 DNA sequence: TGCGCCAGCAGCCATTCCGGTACAGGGGTAGCAGATACGCAGTATTTT.

The CDR3 here is CAWSVGAWGTEAFF. As DNA, the CDR3 is TGTGCCTGGAGTGTAGGGGCGTGGGGCACTGAAGCTTTCTTT. The gene calls are TRBV30 and TRBJ1-1; perhaps TRBD1 as D (5 bases). The CDR3 sequence is 14 residues long. Between the trimmed V and J ends, which lost 0 bases and 4 bases, there was a span of 12 bases. The germline V gene encodes CDR1 GTSNPN and CDR2 SVGIG (reference sequence).

The rearrangement joins TRBV7-8 to TRBJ1-2; D call uncertain. Deletions cut 5 bases from V and 5 bases from J, with 24 bases between. This CDR3 has 17 residues. Per the germline V gene, CDR1 is SGHVS and CDR2 is FQNEAQ. The CDR3 DNA reads as TGTGCCAGCAGCCCCCCCTCAGTAGCCGGTTTTTGGTATGGCTACACCTTC. This codes for CASSPPSVAGFWYGYTF.

The chain joins TRBV6-5 to TRBJ1-3, with a possible D match to TRBD1 (6 bases). V was cut by 6 bases and J by 0 bases, with 12 bases left in between. CDR1 MNHEY and CDR2 SVGAGI come from the germline V gene. The CDR3 loop spans 15 amino acids. The CDR3 DNA follows: TGTGCCAGCAGGTCACAGGGAGTCTCTGGAAACACCATATATTTT. Translation gives CASRSQGVSGNTIYF.

This clone was recorded a few times. The rearrangement uses TRBV10-3 and TRBJ1-1; TRBD1 agrees at 8 bases. This CDR3 is built from 13 residues. Germline loops: CDR1 ENHRY, CDR2 SYGVKD. J gave up 5 bases and V 2 bases, and 1 base lay outside the gene matches. CDR3 residues: CAISERQGTEAFF. The CDR3 DNA is TGTGCCATCAGTGAGCGACAGGGGACTGAAGCTTTCTTT.

This chain links TRBV2 with TRBJ2-5; D possibly matches TRBD1 or TRBD2 (5 bases each). This CDR3 has 16 amino acids. Trimming removed 8 bases at V and 5 bases at J, with 24 bases between. The germline CDR1 and CDR2 sequences are SNHLY and FYNNEI. CDR3 sequence (DNA): TGTGCCAGCGGTCTCGTTGGGGCGAGCTTAGCGGAGACCCAGTACTTC. It specifies CASGLVGASLAETQYF.

As regards this clone: Other DNA sequences of this sample code for an identical CDR3. The rearrangement uses TRBV11-2 and TRBJ2-5, with a possible D match to TRBD1 (5 bases). CDR1 is SGHAT and CDR2 is FQNNGV in the germline V gene. The CDR3 has 13 residues. V was shortened by 0 bases and J by 5 bases, with 7 bases between the two germline ends. Here the CDR3 DNA reads TGTGCCAGCAGCTTAGACCCAGGGGAGACCCAGTACTTC. It encodes CASSLDPGETQYF.

CDR3 DNA sequence: TGTGCCAGCTCACCCACAGGGGAATCCTACGAGCAGTACTTC. Translated: CASSPTGESYEQYF. The chain combines TRBV18 with TRBJ2-7; 7 bases are shared with TRBD1. The CDR3 loop spans 14 amino acids. The ends lost 3 bases at V and 1 base at J; junction bases unmatched: 3. In germline, CDR1 is KGHSH, CDR2 LQKENI.

This clone has a single count. V gene TRBV11-2 combines with J gene TRBJ1-3; D call uncertain. The CDR3 loop spans 19 amino acids. Trimming pared 3 bases from V and 4 bases from J, leaving 25 bases between. The germline V gene has CDR1 SGHAT and CDR2 FQNNGV. DNA for the CDR3: TGTGCCAGCAGCTTCCTACAGAACCCCTGGACTGATTCCGGAAACACCATATATTTT. It encodes CASSFLQNPWTDSGNTIYF.

The chain recombines TRBV6-4 with TRBJ2-1; 13 bases are shared with TRBD2. The CDR3 contains 16 residues. Germline assignment: CDR1 MRHNA and CDR2 SNTAGT. V was pared by 3 bases and J by 9 bases, with 8 bases of the junction left unmatched. The CDR3 DNA reads as TGTGCCAGCAGTGATTCCGGGACTAGCGGGATCCGTGAGCAGTTCTTC. It translates to CASSDSGTSGIREQFF.

Notes on this clone: Within the sample, other DNA sequences also encode this same CDR3. This chain uses TRBV27 with TRBJ1-5; the D gene is possibly TRBD1 (5 bases). The V gene's germline CDR1 is MNHEY and CDR2 SMNVEV (reference sequence). The CDR3 is 14 amino acids. V was shortened by 3 bases and J by 1 base, with 7 bases between the two germline ends. The CDR3 nucleotides are TGTGCCAGCAGTTTGCGGGGGAGCAATCAGCCCCAGCATTTT. Amino acid sequence: CASSLRGSNQPQHF.

The V and J genes are TRBV29-1 and TRBJ2-2; D assignment may be TRBD1 or TRBD2 (6 bases each). V shed 4 bases and J shed 6 bases, with 15 bases lying between them. Germline assignment: CDR1 SQVTM and CDR2 ANQGSEA. CDR3 size: 14 residues. CDR3 protein: CSVAGAPGAGELFF. The CDR3 coding sequence is TGCAGCGTTGCGGGGGCCCCGGGAGCCGGGGAGCTGTTTTTT.

The chain joins TRBV6-1 to TRBJ2-2, with TRBD2 as a possible D gene (5 bases). Germline CDR1 is MNHNS and CDR2 is SASEGT. The CDR3 consists of 17 residues. V shed 2 bases and J shed 4 bases, with 17 bases lying between them. CDR3 coding DNA: TGTGCCAGCAGTGAATCCGCTACTAGGCTTGTCACCGGGGAGCTGTTTTTT. Translation: CASSESATRLVTGELFF.

This clone has just one count. Different DNA sequences within this sample yield the same CDR3. The CDR3 here is CASSITGPNQPQHF. DNA of the CDR3: TGTGCCAGTAGTATCACAGGGCCAAATCAGCCCCAGCATTTT. The genes are TRBV19 and TRBJ1-5; possible D gene TRBD1, 6 bases. CDR1 is LNHDA, CDR2 SQIVND, per germline (reference sequence). The CDR3 is 14 amino acids. V lost 3 bases and J 4 bases, leaving 10 bases between the germline ends.

The genes are TRBV28 and TRBJ1-2; TRBD1 aligns across 8 bases. V shed 5 bases and J 4 bases; nucleotides not matched to a gene: 9. The germline gives CDR1 MDHEN, CDR2 SYDVKM. There are 15 residues in the CDR3. DNA of the CDR3: TGTGCCAGCAGTCCAGGGGGCAGGGGTTCCTATGGCTACACCTTC. Its translation: CASSPGGRGSYGYTF.

This chain links TRBV5-1 with TRBJ2-3; perhaps TRBD1 as D (5 bases). V was cut by 4 bases and J by 4 bases, with 13 bases left in between. The CDR3 consists of 14 residues. The V gene's germline CDR1 is SGHRS and CDR2 YFSETQ. The CDR3 region has the DNA TGCGCCAGCAGCGGGTTGCAGGGCGCAGATACGCAGTATTTT. Amino acids: CASSGLQGADTQYF.